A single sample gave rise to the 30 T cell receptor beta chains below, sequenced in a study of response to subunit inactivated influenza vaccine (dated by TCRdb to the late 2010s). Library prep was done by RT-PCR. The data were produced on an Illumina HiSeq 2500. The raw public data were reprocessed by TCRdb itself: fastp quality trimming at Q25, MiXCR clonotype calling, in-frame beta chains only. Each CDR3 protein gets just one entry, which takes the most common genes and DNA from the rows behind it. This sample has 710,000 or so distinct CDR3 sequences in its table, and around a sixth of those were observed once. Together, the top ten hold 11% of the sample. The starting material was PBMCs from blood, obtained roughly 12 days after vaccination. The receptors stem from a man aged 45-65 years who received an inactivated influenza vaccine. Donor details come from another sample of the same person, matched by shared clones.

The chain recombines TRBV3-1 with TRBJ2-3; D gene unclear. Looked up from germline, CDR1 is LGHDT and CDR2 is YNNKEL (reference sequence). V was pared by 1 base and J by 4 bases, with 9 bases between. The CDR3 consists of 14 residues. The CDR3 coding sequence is TGTGCCAGCAGCCAAGTTGAGAGCCCAGATACGCAGTATTTT. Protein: CASSQVESPDTQYF.

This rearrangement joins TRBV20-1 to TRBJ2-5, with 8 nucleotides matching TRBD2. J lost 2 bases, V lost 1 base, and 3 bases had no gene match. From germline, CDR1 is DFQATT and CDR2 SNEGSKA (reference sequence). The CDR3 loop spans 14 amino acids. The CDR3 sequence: CSARVGLVQETQYF. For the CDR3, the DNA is TGCAGTGCTAGAGTGGGACTAGTACAAGAGACCCAGTACTTC.

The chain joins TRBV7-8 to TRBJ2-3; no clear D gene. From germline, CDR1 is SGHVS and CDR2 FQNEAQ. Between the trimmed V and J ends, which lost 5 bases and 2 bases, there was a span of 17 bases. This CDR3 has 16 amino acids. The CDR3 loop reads CASSRDIVLLTDTQYF. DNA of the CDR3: TGTGCCAGCAGCAGAGACATCGTTCTCCTCACAGATACGCAGTATTTT. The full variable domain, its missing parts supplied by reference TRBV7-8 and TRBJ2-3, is GAGVSQSPRYKVAKRGQDVALRCDPISGHVSLFWYQQALGQGPEFLTYFQNEAQLDKSGLPSDRFFAERPEGSVSTLKIQRTQQEDSAVYLCASSRDIVLLTDTQYFGPGTRLTVL.

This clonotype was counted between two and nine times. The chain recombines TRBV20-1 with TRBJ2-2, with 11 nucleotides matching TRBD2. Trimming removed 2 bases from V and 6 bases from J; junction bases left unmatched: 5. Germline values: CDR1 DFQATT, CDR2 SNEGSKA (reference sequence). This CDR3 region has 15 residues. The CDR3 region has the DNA TGCAGTGCTAGAATACTAGCGGGAGTCTCCGGGGAGCTGTTTTTT. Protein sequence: CSARILAGVSGELFF.

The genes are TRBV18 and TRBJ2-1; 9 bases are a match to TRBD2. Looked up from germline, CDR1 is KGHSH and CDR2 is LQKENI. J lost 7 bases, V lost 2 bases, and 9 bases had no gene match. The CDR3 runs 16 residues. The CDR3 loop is CASSPTGSGSRNEQFF. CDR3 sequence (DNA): TGTGCCAGCTCACCAACCGGTAGCGGGAGTAGAAATGAGCAGTTCTTC.

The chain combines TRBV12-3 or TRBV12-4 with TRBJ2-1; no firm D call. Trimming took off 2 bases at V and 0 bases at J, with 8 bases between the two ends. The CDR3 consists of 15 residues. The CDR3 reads CASSLSARSYNEQFF. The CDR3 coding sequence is TGTGCCAGCAGTTTATCGGCCCGCTCCTACAATGAGCAGTTCTTC.

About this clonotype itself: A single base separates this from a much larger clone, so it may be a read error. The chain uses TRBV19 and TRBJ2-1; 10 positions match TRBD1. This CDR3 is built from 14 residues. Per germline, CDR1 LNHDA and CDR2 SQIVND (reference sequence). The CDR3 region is CACRRDRGMDEQFF. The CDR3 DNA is TGTGCCTGTAGGAGGGACAGGGGTATGGATGAGCAGTTCTTC. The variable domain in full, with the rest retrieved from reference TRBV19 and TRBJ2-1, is DGGITQSPKYLFRKEGQNVTLSCEQNLNHDAMYWYRQDPGQGLRLIYYSQIVNDFQKGDIAEGYSVSREKKESFPLTVTSAQKNPTAFYLCACRRDRGMDEQFFGPGTRLTVL.

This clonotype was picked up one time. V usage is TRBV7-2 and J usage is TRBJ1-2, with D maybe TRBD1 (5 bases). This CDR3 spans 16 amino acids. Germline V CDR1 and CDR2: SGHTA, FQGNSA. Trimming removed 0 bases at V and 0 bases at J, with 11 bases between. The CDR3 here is CASSLAVDSSNYGYTF. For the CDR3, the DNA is TGTGCCAGCAGCTTAGCAGTAGACAGTTCTAACTATGGCTACACCTTC. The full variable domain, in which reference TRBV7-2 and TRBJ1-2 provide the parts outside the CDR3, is GAGVSQSPSNKVTEKGKDVELRCDPISGHTALYWYRQSLGQGLEFLIYFQGNSAPDKSGLPSDRFSAERTGGSVSTLTIQRTQQEDSAVYLCASSLAVDSSNYGYTFGSGTRLTVV.

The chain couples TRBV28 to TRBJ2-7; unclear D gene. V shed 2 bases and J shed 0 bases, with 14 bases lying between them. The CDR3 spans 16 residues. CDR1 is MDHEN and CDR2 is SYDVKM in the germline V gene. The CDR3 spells CASSLGLDVSSYEQYF. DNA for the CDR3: TGTGCCAGCAGTTTAGGATTGGACGTAAGCTCCTACGAGCAGTACTTC.

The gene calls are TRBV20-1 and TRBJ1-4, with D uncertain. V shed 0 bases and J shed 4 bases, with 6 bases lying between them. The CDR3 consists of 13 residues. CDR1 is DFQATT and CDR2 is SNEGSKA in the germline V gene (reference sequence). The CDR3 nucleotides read TGCAGTGCTAGAGACAGTTTTAATGAAAAACTGTTTTTT. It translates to CSARDSFNEKLFF.

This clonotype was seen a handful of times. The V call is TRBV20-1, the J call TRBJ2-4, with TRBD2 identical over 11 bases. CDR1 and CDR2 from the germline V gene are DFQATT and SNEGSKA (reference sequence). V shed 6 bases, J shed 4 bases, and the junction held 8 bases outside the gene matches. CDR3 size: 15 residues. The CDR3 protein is CSAVLAGDLKNIQYF. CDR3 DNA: TGCAGTGCCGTACTAGCGGGGGACCTTAAAAACATTCAGTACTTC.

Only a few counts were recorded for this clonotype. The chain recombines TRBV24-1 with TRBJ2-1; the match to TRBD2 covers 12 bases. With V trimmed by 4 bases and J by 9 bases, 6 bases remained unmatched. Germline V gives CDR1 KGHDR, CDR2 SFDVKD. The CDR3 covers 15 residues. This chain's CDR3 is CATSERLAGASEQFF. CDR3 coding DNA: TGTGCCACCAGTGAAAGACTAGCGGGAGCAAGTGAGCAGTTCTTC.

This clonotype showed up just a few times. The CDR3: CASSPTSGSLFF. DNA of the CDR3: TGTGCCAGCAGCCCGACTAGCGGGAGTCTCTTCTTC. The chain employs TRBV12-3 or TRBV12-4 and TRBJ2-1, with 12 bases fitting TRBD2. With 6 bases clipped from V and 16 bases from J, the junction kept 7 bases outside the gene matches. This CDR3 is 12 amino acids long.

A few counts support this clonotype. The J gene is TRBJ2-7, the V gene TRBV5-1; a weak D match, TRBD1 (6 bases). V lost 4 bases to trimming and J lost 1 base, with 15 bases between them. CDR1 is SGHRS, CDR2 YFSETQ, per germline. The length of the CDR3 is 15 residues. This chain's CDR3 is CASSTSGTPSYEQYF. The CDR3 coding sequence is TGCGCCAGCAGCACCTCCGGGACACCTTCCTACGAGCAGTACTTC.

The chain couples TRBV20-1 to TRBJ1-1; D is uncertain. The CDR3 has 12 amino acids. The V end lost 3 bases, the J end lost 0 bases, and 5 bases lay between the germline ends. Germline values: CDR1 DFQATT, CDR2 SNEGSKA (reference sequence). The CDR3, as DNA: TGCAGTGCTAGTCTAATGAACACTGAAGCTTTCTTT. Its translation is CSASLMNTEAFF.

The CDR3 nucleotides read TGTGCCAGCAGTGAATCGAGGGAACACGAGCAGTACTTC. This encodes CASSESREHEQYF. This sequence joins TRBV2 and TRBJ2-7, with a tentative D call TRBD2 (5 bases). The V gene's germline CDR1 is SNHLY and CDR2 FYNNEI. Trimming took 2 bases from V and 5 from J, leaving 10 bases between them. This CDR3 has 13 amino acids.

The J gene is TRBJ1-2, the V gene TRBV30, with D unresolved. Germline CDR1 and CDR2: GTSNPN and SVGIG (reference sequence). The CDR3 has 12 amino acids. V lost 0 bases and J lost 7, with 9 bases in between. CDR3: CAWSVIGTGYTF. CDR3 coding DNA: TGTGCCTGGAGTGTTATTGGCACTGGCTACACCTTC.

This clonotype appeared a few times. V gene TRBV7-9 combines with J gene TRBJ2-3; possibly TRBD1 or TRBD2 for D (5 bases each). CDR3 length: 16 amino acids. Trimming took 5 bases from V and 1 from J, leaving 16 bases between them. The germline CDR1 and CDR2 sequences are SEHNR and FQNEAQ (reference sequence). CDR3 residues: CASSRGPVGGTDTQYF. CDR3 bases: TGTGCCAGCAGCCGCGGCCCAGTGGGGGGCACAGATACGCAGTATTTT. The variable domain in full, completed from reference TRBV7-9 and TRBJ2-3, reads DTGVSQNPRHKITKRGQNVTFRCDPISEHNRLYWYRQTLGQGPEFLTYFQNEAQLEKSRLLSDRFSAERPKGSFSTLEIQRTEQGDSAMYLCASSRGPVGGTDTQYFGPGTRLTVL.

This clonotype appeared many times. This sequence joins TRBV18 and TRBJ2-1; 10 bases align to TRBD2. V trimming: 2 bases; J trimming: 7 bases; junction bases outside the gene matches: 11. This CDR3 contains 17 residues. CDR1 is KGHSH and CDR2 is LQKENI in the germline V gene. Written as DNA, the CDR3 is TGTGCCAGCTCACCAGCTTTTAGAGCGGGAGGGCTGAATGAGCAGTTCTTC. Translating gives CASSPAFRAGGLNEQFF.

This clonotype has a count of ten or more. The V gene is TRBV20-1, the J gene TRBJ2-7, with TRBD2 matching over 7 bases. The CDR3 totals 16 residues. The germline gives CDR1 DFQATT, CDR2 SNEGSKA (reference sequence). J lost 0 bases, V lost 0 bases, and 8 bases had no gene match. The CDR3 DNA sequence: TGCAGTGCTAGAGATTTTCAGCGGGACCTCTCCTACGAGCAGTACTTC. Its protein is CSARDFQRDLSYEQYF.

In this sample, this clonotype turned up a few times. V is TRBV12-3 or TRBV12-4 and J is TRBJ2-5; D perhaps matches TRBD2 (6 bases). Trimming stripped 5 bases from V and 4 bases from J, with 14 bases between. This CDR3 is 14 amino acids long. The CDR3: CASSLGLPLETQYF. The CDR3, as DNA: TGTGCCAGCAGTCTGGGACTCCCTTTAGAGACCCAGTACTTC.

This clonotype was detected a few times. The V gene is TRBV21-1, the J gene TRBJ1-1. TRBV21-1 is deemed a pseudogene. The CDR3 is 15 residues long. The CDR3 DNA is TGTGCCAGCAGCAATCAGGCAGGCCCCTACACTGAAGCTTTCTTT. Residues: CASSNQAGPYTEAFF.

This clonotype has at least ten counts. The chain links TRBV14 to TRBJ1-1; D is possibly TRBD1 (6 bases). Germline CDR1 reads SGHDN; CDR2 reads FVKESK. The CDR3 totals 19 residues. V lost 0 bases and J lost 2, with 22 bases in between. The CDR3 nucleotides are TGTGCCAGCAGCCAAGATGTTAAAGATTTACGGGGGCTTAACACTGAAGCTTTCTTT. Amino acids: CASSQDVKDLRGLNTEAFF.

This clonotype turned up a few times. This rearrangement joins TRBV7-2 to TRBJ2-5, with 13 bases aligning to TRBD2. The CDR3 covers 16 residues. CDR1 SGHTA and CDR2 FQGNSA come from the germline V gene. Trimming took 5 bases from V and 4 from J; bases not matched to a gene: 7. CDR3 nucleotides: TGTGCCAGCAGCCTCACGGGACTAGCGGGGCTAGAGACCCAGTACTTC. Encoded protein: CASSLTGLAGLETQYF.

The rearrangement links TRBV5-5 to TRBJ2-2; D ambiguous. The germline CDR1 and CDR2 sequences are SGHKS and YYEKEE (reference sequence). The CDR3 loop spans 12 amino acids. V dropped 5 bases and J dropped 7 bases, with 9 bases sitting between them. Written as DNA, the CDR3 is TGTGCCAGCAGTTTCGTAAACGGGGAGCTGTTTTTT. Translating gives CASSFVNGELFF. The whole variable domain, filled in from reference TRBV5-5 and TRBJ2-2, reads DAGVTQSPTHLIKTRGQQVTLRCSPISGHKSVSWYQQVLGQGPQFIFQYYEKEERGRGNFPDRFSARQFPNYSSELNVNALLLGDSALYLCASSFVNGELFFGEGSRLTVL.

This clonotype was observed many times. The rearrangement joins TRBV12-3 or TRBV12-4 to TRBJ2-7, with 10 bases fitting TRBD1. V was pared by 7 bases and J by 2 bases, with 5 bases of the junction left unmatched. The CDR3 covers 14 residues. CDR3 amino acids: CASNLGQGAYEQYF. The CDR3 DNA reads TGTGCCAGCAACCTCGGACAGGGGGCCTACGAGCAGTACTTC.

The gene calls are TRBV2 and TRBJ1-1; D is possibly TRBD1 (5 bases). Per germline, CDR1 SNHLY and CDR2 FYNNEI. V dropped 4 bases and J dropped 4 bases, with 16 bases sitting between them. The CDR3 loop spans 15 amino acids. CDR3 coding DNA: TGTGCCAGCAGTGGAGGGGCGGTCTCGGGCACTGAAGCTTTCTTT. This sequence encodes CASSGGAVSGTEAFF.

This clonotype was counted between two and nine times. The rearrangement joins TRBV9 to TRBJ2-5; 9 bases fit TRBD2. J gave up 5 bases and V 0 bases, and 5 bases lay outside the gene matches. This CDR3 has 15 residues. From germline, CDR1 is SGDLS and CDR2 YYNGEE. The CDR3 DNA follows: TGTGCCAGCAGCGTAGATCCTAGCGGGGTGGAGACCCAGTACTTC. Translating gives CASSVDPSGVETQYF.

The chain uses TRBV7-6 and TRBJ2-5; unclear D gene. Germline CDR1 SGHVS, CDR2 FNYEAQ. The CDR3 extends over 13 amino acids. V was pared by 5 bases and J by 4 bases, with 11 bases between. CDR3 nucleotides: TGTGCCAGCAGCCCCAGCCCGAGAGAGACCCAGTACTTC. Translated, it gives CASSPSPRETQYF.

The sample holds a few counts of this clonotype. CDR3 bases: TGTGCCACCAGTGATTTGACTAGCCGGACAATCAATGAGCAGTTCTTC. Its translation: CATSDLTSRTINEQFF. The chain has TRBV24-1 and TRBJ2-1; tentative D call: TRBD2 (6 bases). Germline CDR1 is KGHDR and CDR2 is SFDVKD. V was cut by 0 bases and J by 6 bases, with 14 bases left in between. The length of the CDR3 is 16 residues.